These 6 T cell receptor beta chains came from one sample sequenced in a study of tumor T cells in aggressive B-cell lymphoma. Only in-frame clones appear in the TCRdb table, and some are missing; sequencing was by immunoSEQ multiplex PCR. The sample has about 5,600 clones, approximately 80% seen once. Material for sequencing was tumor tissue. The receptors stem from an adult with diffuse large B cell lymphoma.

In this sample, this clone turned up a few times. Within the sample, other DNA sequences also encode this same CDR3. The rearrangement uses TRBV7-9 and TRBJ2-7, with D tentatively TRBD1 (5 bases). Germline V CDR1 and CDR2: SEHNR, FQNEAQ (reference sequence). The CDR3 totals 13 residues. The germline V and J ends were trimmed by 5 bases and 3 bases, with 11 bases remaining between them. The CDR3 reads CASSHRTNYEQYF. CDR3 bases: TGTGCCAGCAGCCACAGGACGAACTACGAGCAGTACTTC. Together with reference TRBV7-9 and TRBJ2-7, the CDR3 gives the full variable domain: DTGVSQNPRHKITKRGQNVTFRCDPISEHNRLYWYRQTLGQGPEFLTYFQNEAQLEKSRLLSDRFSAERPKGSFSTLEIQRTEQGDSAMYLCASSHRTNYEQYFGPGTRLTVT.

With regard to this clone: This specimen includes other DNA sequences encoding the same CDR3. V and J are TRBV7-2 and TRBJ2-2, with TRBD1 identical over 7 bases. Germline CDR1 is SGHTA and CDR2 is FQGNSA. The CDR3 runs 15 residues. Trimming cost V 3 bases and J 4 bases; bases outside gene matches: 5. This chain's CDR3 is CASSFTTGITGELFF. The CDR3 DNA reads TGTGCCAGCAGCTTTACGACAGGGATCACCGGGGAGCTGTTTTTT.

The chain has TRBV10-3 and TRBJ2-7; 7 bases are a match to TRBD2. Trimming removed 11 bases from V and 6 bases from J; junction bases left unmatched: 16. The CDR3 has 14 amino acids. CDR1 and CDR2 from the germline V gene are ENHRY and SYGVKD. This chain's CDR3 is CASAGRGLMGEQYF. The CDR3 DNA is TGTGCCTCAGCGGGGCGGGGATTGATGGGCGAGCAGTACTTC.

This clone has only one observation. This rearrangement joins TRBV10-3 to TRBJ1-6; D uncertain. The germline CDR1 and CDR2 sequences are ENHRY and SYGVKD. The length of the CDR3 is 14 residues. V was shortened by 0 bases and J by 7 bases, with 7 bases between the two germline ends. The CDR3 DNA is TGTGCCATCAGTGAGTCGACGGGGAATTCACCCCTCCACTTT. It specifies CAISESTGNSPLHF.

The chain combines TRBV19 with TRBJ2-2; D is ambiguous. Germline V gene data show CDR1 as LNHDA and CDR2 as SQIVND (reference sequence). There are 15 residues in the CDR3. V was trimmed by 6 bases and J by 9 bases, leaving 20 bases between them. In nucleotides, the CDR3 is TGTGCCAGTAGCCTGCGTACAACTGGAGCGTGGGAGCTGTTTTTT. Translation gives CASSLRTTGAWELFF.

This chain links TRBV28 with TRBJ1-6; 11 bases line up with TRBD1. The CDR3 contains 13 residues. Germline CDR1 and CDR2: MDHEN and SYDVKM. Germline trimming cut 8 bases from V and 10 bases from J; bases unmatched to any gene: 4. Written as DNA, the CDR3 is TGTGCCAGCCGGGACAGGGGGGAATCACCCCTCCACTTT. Its protein product is CASRDRGESPLHF.